What follows are 21 T cell receptor beta chains derived from one specimen sequenced in a study of blood T cell repertoires in COVID-19. TCRdb's table, derived via immunoSEQ multiplex PCR, lists solely in-frame clones and lacks some. The sample holds about 200,000 clones; around nine tenths are singletons and the top ten take about 6%. Sequences were obtained from peripheral blood. The receptors were sampled from a man between 60 and 75 years old who had recovered from COVID-19.

V gene TRBV28 combines with J gene TRBJ1-1; TRBD1 might be the D (6 bases). From germline, CDR1 is MDHEN and CDR2 SYDVKM. CDR3 length: 15 amino acids. Trimming pared 7 bases from V and 7 bases from J, leaving 22 bases between. For the CDR3, the DNA is TGTGCCAGCATCCTGGGACATCAAGGACGGCGTGAAGCTTTCTTT. Translating gives CASILGHQGRREAFF.

This clone has just one count. The rearrangement uses TRBV6-6 and TRBJ2-5; 15 positions agree with TRBD2. CDR3 size: 15 residues. From germline, CDR1 is MNHNY and CDR2 SVGAGI (reference sequence). The junction had 7 bases not matched to a gene; V was cut back by 10 bases and J by 4 bases. The CDR3 DNA reads as TGTGCCACCATTTTGGGACTAGCGGGAGGAGAGACCCAGTACTTC. Protein product: CATILGLAGGETQYF.

This chain uses TRBV18 with TRBJ1-6, with TRBD1 matching over 9 bases. J lost 4 bases, V lost 5 bases, and 3 bases had no gene match. This CDR3 has 15 amino acids. Germline CDR1 reads KGHSH; CDR2 reads LQKENI. CDR3 sequence reads: CASSEDRGYNSPLHF. Here the CDR3 DNA reads TGTGCCAGCTCAGAGGACAGGGGATATAATTCACCCCTCCACTTT.

This rearrangement joins TRBV19 to TRBJ2-7; TRBD1 matches at 7 bases. V was pared by 1 base and J by 2 bases, with 8 bases of the junction left unmatched. Germline CDR1 reads LNHDA; CDR2 reads SQIVND (reference sequence). The CDR3 consists of 16 residues. CDR3 amino acids: CASSIGPDRVTYEQYF. The CDR3 DNA reads as TGTGCCAGTAGTATAGGTCCCGACAGGGTGACCTACGAGCAGTACTTC.

This clone occurred once. The junction and the germline gene differ at one end; a read error may be behind it. The chain is built from TRBV5-1 and TRBJ2-7; possible D gene TRBD1, 6 bases. Germline loops: CDR1 SGHRS, CDR2 YFSETQ. The CDR3 contains 13 residues. CDR3 sequence: CASSSGQSPVWRF. CDR3 coding DNA: TGCGCCAGCAGCTCAGGACAGTCCCCTGTATGGAGGTTC.

This clone was detected only once. The chain employs TRBV5-1 and TRBJ2-3; 10 bases fit TRBD2. The CDR3 has 17 residues. The trim removed 6 bases at V and 3 bases at J, leaving 13 bases unmatched. Germline loops: CDR1 SGHRS, CDR2 YFSETQ. The CDR3 loop is CASTREGTSVVTDTQYF. As DNA, the CDR3 is TGCGCCAGCACCCGGGAAGGGACTAGCGTCGTAACAGATACGCAGTATTTT. Variable domain in full (rest from reference TRBV5-1 and TRBJ2-3): KAGVTQTPRYLIKTRGQQVTLSCSPISGHRSVSWYQQTPGQGLQFLFEYFSETQRNKGNFPGRFSGRQFSNSRSEMNVSTLELGDSALYLCASTREGTSVVTDTQYFGPGTRLTVL.

The rearrangement joins TRBV7-6 to TRBJ2-2; TRBD2 matches 11 bases. This CDR3 spans 16 amino acids. V trimming: 5 bases; J trimming: 5 bases; junction bases outside the gene matches: 7. Germline values: CDR1 SGHVS, CDR2 FNYEAQ. CDR3 nucleotide sequence: TGTGCCAGCAGCAGTCTAGCGGGGGGAAATACCGGGGAGCTGTTTTTT. This translates into CASSSLAGGNTGELFF.

The chain links TRBV3-1 (or the pseudogene TRBV3-2) to TRBJ2-7; TRBD1 agrees at 9 bases. The CDR3 contains 15 residues. V shed 4 bases, J shed 6 bases, and the junction held 10 bases outside the gene matches. Germline V lookup: CDR1 LGHDT, CDR2 YNNKEL (reference sequence). The CDR3 reads CASSPAGTGSIEQYF. The DNA for the CDR3 is TGTGCCAGCAGCCCCGCCGGGACAGGGTCCATCGAGCAGTACTTC.

The J gene is TRBJ2-6, the V gene TRBV2; the D gene is possibly TRBD1 (6 bases). CDR3 length equals 14 residues. The germline gives CDR1 SNHLY, CDR2 FYNNEI. Trimming removed 7 bases at V and 2 bases at J, with 9 bases between. DNA for the CDR3: TGTGCCAGCACAGGGGCACCTGGGGCCAACGTCCTGACTTTC. Translated, it gives CASTGAPGANVLTF.

V usage is TRBV9 and J usage is TRBJ1-3, with a tentative D call TRBD1 (5 bases). This CDR3 is built from 16 residues. V was pared by 0 bases and J by 1 base, with 11 bases between. CDR1 is SGDLS, CDR2 YYNGEE, per germline. For the CDR3, the DNA is TGTGCCAGCAGCGTAGGCGGGGGAATTTCTGGAAACACCATATATTTT. Its protein product is CASSVGGGISGNTIYF.

The chain uses TRBV6-5 and TRBJ1-2; 7 nucleotides line up with TRBD1. Trimming removed 6 bases from V and 4 bases from J; junction bases left unmatched: 5. CDR1 and CDR2 (germline): MNHEY, SVGAGI. The CDR3 spans 13 residues. CDR3 DNA: TGTGCCAGCAGCTTCGACAGGGTCTATGGCTACACCTTC. Translated, it gives CASSFDRVYGYTF.

The rearrangement joins TRBV4-3 to TRBJ1-4, with 9 bases identical to TRBD1. The germline V gene encodes CDR1 LGHNA and CDR2 YSLEER. The CDR3 loop spans 15 amino acids. V lost 3 bases to trimming and J lost 7 bases; unmatched junction nucleotides: 6. CDR3 DNA: TGCGCCAGCAGCCACGGGGACAGGGATGCTGAAAAACTGTTTTTT. This codes for CASSHGDRDAEKLFF.

This chain joins TRBV18 and TRBJ2-7; tentative D call: TRBD1 (6 bases). This CDR3 has 12 residues. The germline V gene encodes CDR1 KGHSH and CDR2 LQKENI. Trimming took off 3 bases at V and 5 bases at J, with 8 bases between the two ends. The DNA for the CDR3 is TGTGCCAGCTCACCGCACAGGGACGAGCAGTACTTC. Amino acid sequence: CASSPHRDEQYF.

The chain links TRBV7-3 to TRBJ1-2; D perhaps matches TRBD1 (6 bases). This CDR3 has 13 amino acids. Germline V gene sequence: CDR1 SGHTA, CDR2 FQGTGA. V was shortened by 4 bases and J by 4 bases, with 10 bases between the two germline ends. DNA for the CDR3: TGTGCCAGCAGCTCAGGGGTAGGCTATGGCTACACCTTC. Residues: CASSSGVGYGYTF.

This clone was counted a single time. The chain is built from TRBV11-2 and TRBJ2-7, with 8 bases aligning to TRBD1. The germline CDR1 and CDR2 sequences are SGHAT and FQNNGV. This CDR3 is built from 15 residues. Germline trimming cut 5 bases from V and 3 bases from J; bases unmatched to any gene: 9. CDR3 nucleotide sequence: TGTGCCAGCAGCGGCCGGACAGGGCCCAGCTACGAGCAGTACTTC. This sequence encodes CASSGRTGPSYEQYF.

The gene calls are TRBV5-1 and TRBJ1-1, with TRBD1 matching 7 bases. The CDR3 totals 16 residues. Germline loops: CDR1 SGHRS, CDR2 YFSETQ. V dropped 4 bases and J dropped 0; count of bases not matched to a gene: 9. CDR3 nucleotides: TGCGCCAGCAGCCTTAGACAGGGAGTCATGAACACTGAAGCTTTCTTT. Protein: CASSLRQGVMNTEAFF.

The rearrangement joins TRBV6-5 to TRBJ1-4, with 7 bases aligning to TRBD1. This CDR3 spans 13 amino acids. After removal of 7 bases from V and 8 bases from J, the junction contained 7 bases not matched to a gene. Germline V gives CDR1 MNHEY, CDR2 SVGAGI. In nucleotides, the CDR3 is TGTGCCAGCAACAGGATGGACAGGGAAAAACTGTTTTTT. The encoded protein is CASNRMDREKLFF.

The chain employs TRBV11-2 and TRBJ2-3; 7 bases are a match to TRBD1. V gave up 3 bases and J gave up 0 bases; unmatched junction bases: 6. This CDR3 contains 16 residues. From germline, CDR1 is SGHAT and CDR2 FQNNGV. CDR3 in DNA: TGTGCCAGCAGCTTCGGACAGGTCGGTAGCACAGATACGCAGTATTTT. Translating gives CASSFGQVGSTDTQYF.

The chain employs TRBV27 and TRBJ1-2; D might be TRBD1 (5 bases). Looked up from germline, CDR1 is MNHEY and CDR2 is SMNVEV (reference sequence). Trimming removed 2 bases at V and 4 bases at J, with 17 bases between. The CDR3 spans 16 residues. CDR3 coding DNA: TGTGCCAGCAGTTTAGCGGGGACCGAACGACTCTATGGCTACACCTTC. Protein sequence: CASSLAGTERLYGYTF.

This clone has ten or more counts. The V and J genes are TRBV4-1 and TRBJ2-3; 7 nucleotides line up with TRBD2. This CDR3 has 13 amino acids. The trim removed 8 bases at V and 2 bases at J, leaving 4 bases unmatched. Germline V gene lookup returns CDR1 MGHRA and CDR2 YSYEKL. CDR3: CASGGGTTDTQYF. The CDR3 nucleotides read TGCGCCAGCGGGGGGGGGACCACAGATACGCAGTATTTT.

The rearrangement uses TRBV5-1 and TRBJ1-2, with 10 bases lining up with TRBD1. The V segment lost 4 bases and the J segment 2 bases; nucleotides outside the gene matches: 5. The CDR3 has 15 residues. Germline V lookup: CDR1 SGHRS, CDR2 YFSETQ. The CDR3: CASSDGGQGNYGYTF. The DNA of the CDR3 is TGCGCCAGCAGCGATGGGGGACAGGGGAACTATGGCTACACCTTC.